This T cell receptor (beta chain) was observed in a study of blood T cells in healthy people across ages. Study findings and constraints: No one knew whether donors had CMV, which possibly confounded expanded clonotype changes.

A second PCR, run for about 7 to 11 cycles, used a sample-barcoded 5' primer plus a J-beta primer mix. TCRdb reanalysed the 5' RACE reads using MiXCR and keeps one entry per CDR3 protein. Among hundreds of thousands of distinct CDR3 sequences listed, more than 45% were seen once. V lost 4 bases, J lost 2 bases, and 6 bases stayed unmatched. Germline V lookup: CDR1 SGHNT, CDR2 YYREEE (reference sequence). The CDR3 consists of 16 residues. For this clonotype: The antigen is unknown.

The clonotype originates from a woman older than 75 in good health. This chain links TRBV5-4 with TRBJ2-3; TRBD2 aligns across 11 bases. What was sequenced was blood. CDR3 protein: CASSIPTSGNTDTQYF. CDR3 nucleotides: TGTGCCAGCAGCATTCCGACTAGCGGGAACACAGATACGCAGTATTTT.